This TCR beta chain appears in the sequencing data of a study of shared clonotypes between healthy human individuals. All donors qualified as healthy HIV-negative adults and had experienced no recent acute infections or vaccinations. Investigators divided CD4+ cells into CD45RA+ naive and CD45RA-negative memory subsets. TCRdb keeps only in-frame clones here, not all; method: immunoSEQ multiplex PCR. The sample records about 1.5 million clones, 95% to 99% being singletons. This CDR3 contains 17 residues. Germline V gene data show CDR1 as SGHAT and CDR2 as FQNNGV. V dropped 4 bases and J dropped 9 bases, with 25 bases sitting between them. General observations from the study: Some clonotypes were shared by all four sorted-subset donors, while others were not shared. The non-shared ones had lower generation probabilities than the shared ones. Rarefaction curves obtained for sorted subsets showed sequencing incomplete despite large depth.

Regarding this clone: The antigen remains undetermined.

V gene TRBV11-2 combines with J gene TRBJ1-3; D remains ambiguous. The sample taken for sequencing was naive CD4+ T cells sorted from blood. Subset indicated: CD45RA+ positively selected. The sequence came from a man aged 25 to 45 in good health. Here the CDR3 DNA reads TGTGCCAGCAGCTCATCAGCCGGACGACGGGCCTCAAGCACCATATATTTT. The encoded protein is CASSSSAGRRASSTIYF.